This T cell receptor (beta chain) was captured by sequencing in a study of shared clonotypes between healthy human individuals. Whole-study context: The donor group consisted of a couple of women and a few men, aged 18 to 49. Overall study findings and caveats: Generally, naive subsets came out with larger estimated richness than memory subsets.

In germline, CDR1 is MNHNS, CDR2 SASEGT. This CDR3 comprises 14 residues. Trimming left V 2 bases short and J 0 bases short, with 8 bases between. Concerning this clone: The antigen is not known.

This table comes from immunoSEQ multiplex PCR, and its TCRdb copy is limited to in-frame clones, with some not included. The sample records 2.3 million or so clones, approximately 95% being singletons. V usage is TRBV6-1 and J usage is TRBJ2-7; D is uncertain. The source of this sequence is a man younger than 30 in good health. Some clones in this sample may be carry-over from other donors' samples. Material for sequencing was naive CD4+ T cells from PBMCs. This sample's subset: CD45RA+ positively selected. The CDR3 DNA follows: TGTGCCAGCAGTGAACCGGTTAACTCCTACGAGCAGTACTTC. Residues: CASSEPVNSYEQYF.